The subject of this entry is one TCR beta chain. This entry is derived from a study of blood T cell repertoires in COVID-19. V was trimmed by 0 bases and J by 7 bases, leaving 12 bases between them. This CDR3 region has 14 residues. CDR1 MNHEY and CDR2 SVGAGI come from the germline V gene. Cohort 3 recovered donors had two negative PCRs, clearance, or symptom resolution. Generated by immunoSEQ multiplex PCR, the TCRdb table keeps only in-frame clones and is missing some. The sample lists 330,000 or so clones, roughly 87% occurring once. Material: PBMCs or T cells enriched from blood (not recorded which). The chain recombines TRBV6-5 with TRBJ1-2; D remains unclear. The TCR sequence derives from a woman in her 30s who had recovered from COVID-19. The chain's CDR3 is CASSYSGRAGGYTF. DNA for the CDR3: TGTGCCAGCAGTTACTCGGGCCGCGCCGGTGGCTACACCTTC.